This entry describes one TCR beta chain. Its antigen is undetermined. The data originate from a study of OX40 agonist ivuxolimab in advanced cancers. At the level of the study: Patients took ivuxolimab, an agonistic anti-OX40 (CD134) antibody.

The CDR3 is made up of 15 amino acids. The germline V gene has CDR1 LNHDA and CDR2 SQIVND (reference sequence). Between the trimmed V and J ends, which lost 0 bases and 4 bases, there was a span of 10 bases. The table came from immunoSEQ multiplex PCR; TCRdb's copy has only in-frame clones and leaves some out. The repertoire consists of roughly 91,000 clones, with roughly 95% occurring once and the leading ten covering 2% to 2.5%. Study results and caveats: Clonal expansion among partial responders at 0.1-3.0 mg/kg ranked near the lowest.

Autoimmune disease history or systemic immunosuppression meant exclusion. The sequence came from an adult with an advanced solid tumor such as melanoma, head and neck, liver or kidney cancer. J is TRBJ1-3 and V is TRBV19, with D hard to call. The sample was CD4+ or CD8+ T cells sorted from blood, taken in a trial of the OX40 agonist ivuxolimab. The CDR3 nucleotides read TGTGCCAGTAGTATAGATCGGCCAGGAGGAAACACCATATATTTT. Protein sequence: CASSIDRPGGNTIYF.